The text below deals with one TCR beta chain. Original handling: From reference gene primer amplification, estimates of nucleated cell counts were derived. Some clones are missing from TCRdb's copy, which holds only in-frame ones; the method was immunoSEQ multiplex PCR. V, J and clone size are those of that table, while D and trimming were read from the DNA. There are roughly 40,000 clones in the sample; about 82% occur only once, and 55% to 70% lies in the top ten. V was shortened by 0 bases and J by 7 bases, with 17 bases between the two germline ends. Germline V gene data show CDR1 as SGHKS and CDR2 as YYEKEE (reference sequence). The length of the CDR3 is 17 residues. This entry comes from a study of blood T cell repertoires in COVID-19. Overall study: The origin of the acute and convalescent COVID-19 samples was the United States, Italy and Spain. Sources were T cells, B-cell-depleted T cells, or PBMCs; the material itself was cDNA or gDNA.

The specimen was peripheral blood. This chain links TRBV5-5 with TRBJ1-6, with a tentative D call TRBD1 (6 bases). The receptor's source is a man in his 70s with acute or convalescent COVID-19. Written as DNA, the CDR3 is TGTGCCAGCAGCTTGGATGCGTGGGGGCGCTTGAATTCACCCCTCCACTTT. This translates into CASSLDAWGRLNSPLHF.